The 6 T cell receptor beta chains given below trace back to one sample, sequenced in a study of cytomegalovirus exposure and HLA in healthy donors. In the PCR, 60 Vbeta and 13 Jbeta primers were used. Sequenced by immunoSEQ multiplex PCR; TCRdb stores in-frame clones only, minus some. Here the sample spans more than 90,000 clones, around 74% being singletons. The material sequenced was PBMCs. The origin of the receptors is a man aged 30 to 39 in good health and CMV-seropositive.

The chain is built from TRBV9 and TRBJ2-5; 9 bases are a match to TRBD1. CDR1 SGDLS and CDR2 YYNGEE come from the germline V gene. There are 17 residues in the CDR3. V was clipped by 4 bases and J by 5 bases; unmatched bases: 15. The CDR3 DNA reads as TGTGCCAGCAGCCTCTACTCCGGGACAGGGAACATTGAGACCCAGTACTTC. Its translation: CASSLYSGTGNIETQYF. The whole variable domain, remainder taken from reference TRBV9 and TRBJ2-5, is DSGVTQTPKHLITATGQRVTLRCSPRSGDLSVYWYQQSLDQGLQFLIQYYNGEERAKGNILERFSAQQFPDLHSELNLSSLELGDSALYFCASSLYSGTGNIETQYFGPGTRLLVL.

This chain links TRBV18 with TRBJ1-2; TRBD1 matches 7 bases. With 2 bases clipped from V and 0 bases from J, the junction kept 3 bases outside the gene matches. The CDR3 spans 15 residues. CDR1 and CDR2 from the germline V gene are KGHSH and LQKENI. CDR3: CASSPGDSPNYGYTF. CDR3 DNA sequence: TGTGCCAGCTCACCAGGGGACAGTCCTAACTATGGCTACACCTTC.

J is TRBJ2-5 and V is TRBV5-1; no clear D. Germline CDR1 SGHRS, CDR2 YFSETQ. The CDR3 runs 13 residues. Trimming took 2 bases from V and 2 from J, leaving 7 bases between them. The CDR3 sequence is CASSFAEQETQYF. The CDR3 region has the DNA TGCGCCAGCAGCTTTGCGGAACAAGAGACCCAGTACTTC. Full variable domain (rest looked up from reference TRBV5-1 and TRBJ2-5): KAGVTQTPRYLIKTRGQQVTLSCSPISGHRSVSWYQQTPGQGLQFLFEYFSETQRNKGNFPGRFSGRQFSNSRSEMNVSTLELGDSALYLCASSFAEQETQYFGPGTRLLVL.

The chain combines TRBV30 with TRBJ2-1; 9 bases map to TRBD2. The CDR3 totals 13 residues. The V and J ends lost 6 bases and 12 bases, in that order; junction bases with no gene match: 12. Germline CDR1 is GTSNPN and CDR2 is SVGIG (reference sequence). CDR3 nucleotide sequence: TGTGCCTGCTTGACTAGCGGAAAGCGGTGGCAGTTCTTC. The encoded protein is CACLTSGKRWQFF.

The V call is TRBV10-3, the J call TRBJ2-1; weak D call: TRBD2 (6 bases). Germline V gene data show CDR1 as ENHRY and CDR2 as SYGVKD. The V and J ends lost 2 bases and 2 bases respectively, with 10 bases between them. This CDR3 has 15 amino acids. The CDR3 loop is CAISEMSSAYNEQFF. The CDR3 bases are TGTGCCATCAGTGAGATGTCTAGCGCCTACAATGAGCAGTTCTTC.

The chain links TRBV2 to TRBJ1-3; TRBD1 matches at 7 bases. Germline-derived CDR1 and CDR2 are SNHLY and FYNNEI. V trimming: 7 bases; J trimming: 9 bases; junction bases outside the gene matches: 12. The CDR3 extends over 14 amino acids. The DNA for the CDR3 is TGTGCCAGCAACAGGCAGGGGGTAATGGGCACCATATATTTT. Its protein is CASNRQGVMGTIYF. Using reference TRBV2 and TRBJ1-3 for the parts outside the CDR3, the full variable domain is EPEVTQTPSHQVTQMGQEVILRCVPISNHLYFYWYRQILGQKVEFLVSFYNNEISEKSEIFDDQFSVERPDGSNFTLKIRSTKLEDSAMYFCASNRQGVMGTIYFGEGSWLTVV.